This T cell receptor beta chain came from a study of cytomegalovirus exposure and HLA in healthy donors. Whole-study findings and limits: Rare TCR sequences predominated, though certain public TCRs were found in many donors.

PCR employed 60 Vbeta and 13 Jbeta primers. Using immunoSEQ multiplex PCR, the repertoire was profiled, and TCRdb retains in-frame clones only, with some absent. This sample has approximately 150,000 clones; roughly 80% occur once, and the top ten carry less than 2.5%. With V trimmed by 0 bases and J by 3 bases, 5 bases remained unmatched. The CDR3 spans 15 residues. Germline loops: CDR1 SGHDT, CDR2 YYEEEE. Notes on this clone: What it recognizes is unknown.

The chain employs TRBV5-6 and TRBJ2-7; 8 bases are a match to TRBD2. The sequencing input was PBMCs. This receptor was identified in a male donor in good health and CMV-seronegative. The CDR3 nucleotides are TGTGCCAGCAGCTTGGGGGTACGGGGGGGCTACGAGCAGTACTTC. It codes for CASSLGVRGGYEQYF.